These 30 T cell receptor beta chains share one sample of origin, sequenced in a study of cytotoxic CD8 clonotypes in ibrutinib-treated CLL. Sequenced by immunoSEQ multiplex PCR; TCRdb stores in-frame clones only, minus some. The sample lists fewer than 25,000 clones, roughly three quarters seen once, with around 26% in the top ten. The sequenced sample was PBMCs, obtained after 24 months of ibrutinib treatment. These receptors all stem from a human donor with chronic lymphocytic leukemia.

The CDR3 DNA sequence: TGCGCCAGCAGTGGGGGCGGACGCAATCAGCCCCAGCATTTT. It encodes CASSGGGRNQPQHF. The chain is built from TRBV10-2 and TRBJ1-5; D may be TRBD1 (5 bases). V was cut by 4 bases and J by 2 bases, with 9 bases left in between. The CDR3 loop spans 14 amino acids. CDR1 and CDR2 from the germline V gene are WSHSY and SAAADI.

V is TRBV7-8 and J is TRBJ1-4; no clear D gene. This CDR3 is 15 amino acids long. The germline CDR1 and CDR2 sequences are SGHVS and FQNEAQ. V lost 4 bases, J lost 0 bases, and 9 bases lay in between. The CDR3 DNA sequence: TGTGCCAGCAGCTCTAGCCATGCAACTAATGAAAAACTGTTTTTT. Amino acid sequence: CASSSSHATNEKLFF.

The chain employs TRBV4-2 and TRBJ1-2; D remains unclear. Trimming left V 1 base short and J 0 bases short, with 6 bases between. From germline, CDR1 is LGHNA and CDR2 YNFKEQ. This CDR3 is built from 14 residues. CDR3 sequence: CASSQAGANYGYTF. The CDR3, as DNA: TGTGCCAGCAGCCAAGCGGGAGCTAACTATGGCTACACCTTC.

V usage is TRBV4-1 and J usage is TRBJ2-7, with 12 positions matching TRBD2. The CDR3 runs to 17 residues. Unmatched junction bases numbered 10, after V lost 4 bases and J lost 3 bases. The germline V gene encodes CDR1 MGHRA and CDR2 YSYEKL. This chain's CDR3 is CASSPPQASGRDYEQYF. The CDR3 bases are TGCGCCAGCAGCCCGCCGCAGGCTAGCGGGAGGGACTACGAGCAGTACTTC.

This chain joins TRBV2 and TRBJ1-2; D gene ambiguous. Per the germline V gene, CDR1 is SNHLY and CDR2 is FYNNEI. The CDR3 runs 15 residues. Deletions cut 2 bases from V and 4 bases from J, with 14 bases between. The CDR3 DNA reads TGTGCCAGCAGTGAATCACCGGGATATTCCTATGGCTACACCTTC. Protein product: CASSESPGYSYGYTF.

The chain is built from TRBV5-5 and TRBJ2-5, with a weak D call TRBD2 (7 bases). V lost 6 bases and J 4 bases, leaving 16 bases between the germline ends. The CDR3 is 14 amino acids. The germline gives CDR1 SGHKS, CDR2 YYEKEE (reference sequence). The CDR3 loop is CASTLFGGAETQYF. The CDR3 DNA reads as TGTGCCAGCACCCTGTTTGGGGGGGCAGAGACCCAGTACTTC.

V usage is TRBV6-5 and J usage is TRBJ1-1; TRBD1 might be the D (6 bases). The CDR3 totals 13 residues. The V end was cut by 5 bases, the J end by 8 bases, with 15 bases between. Germline V gene data show CDR1 as MNHEY and CDR2 as SVGAGI. The CDR3 spells CASSQGHPTEAFF. The CDR3 DNA sequence: TGTGCCAGCAGTCAGGGACACCCCACGGAAGCTTTCTTT.

This clone was found a few times. V gene TRBV9 combines with J gene TRBJ1-1; weak D call: TRBD1 (6 bases). Germline V lookup: CDR1 SGDLS, CDR2 YYNGEE. The CDR3 runs 14 residues. V gave up 6 bases and J gave up 5 bases, with 17 bases separating them. CDR3 sequence reads: CASKRTGGLTEAFF. CDR3 nucleotides: TGTGCCAGCAAACGGACGGGGGGGCTGACTGAAGCTTTCTTT.

The chain employs TRBV15 and TRBJ2-7; tentatively, D is TRBD1 or TRBD2 (5 bases each). CDR3 size: 13 residues. Germline CDR1 is LNHNV and CDR2 is YYDKDF (reference sequence). V was trimmed by 3 bases and J by 1 base, leaving 7 bases between them. The CDR3 loop is CATSSGASYEQYF. DNA for the CDR3: TGTGCCACCAGCAGCGGGGCATCCTACGAGCAGTACTTC.

Note on this clone: Sequence at one end of the junction differs from germline and may be a read error. V is TRBV9 and J is TRBJ1-2; weak D call: TRBD1 (6 bases). Germline V gives CDR1 SGDLS, CDR2 YYNGEE. This CDR3 spans 13 amino acids. CDR3: CASSVEPGARVRF. The CDR3 DNA follows: TGTGCCAGCAGCGTAGAGCCGGGGGCGCGGGTCCGCTTC. Full variable domain (missing parts from reference TRBV9 and TRBJ1-2): DSGVTQTPKHLITATGQRVTLRCSPRSGDLSVYWYQQSLDQGLQFLIQYYNGEERAKGNILERFSAQQFPDLHSELNLSSLELGDSALYFCASSVEPGARVRFGSGTRLTVV.

The chain has TRBV5-1 and TRBJ1-2; possible D gene TRBD1, 6 bases. V was shortened by 5 bases and J by 2 bases, with 16 bases between the two germline ends. The CDR3 has 15 residues. Germline V gene data show CDR1 as SGHRS and CDR2 as YFSETQ. In nucleotides, the CDR3 is TGCGCCAGCAGTCTAACAGGGTCCCCCAACTATGGCTACACCTTC. It is translated as CASSLTGSPNYGYTF.

The chain combines TRBV30 with TRBJ1-1, with D unclear. Germline V gene data show CDR1 as GTSNPN and CDR2 as SVGIG (reference sequence). The CDR3 spans 13 residues. V shed 2 bases and J shed 0 bases, with 7 bases lying between them. The CDR3, as DNA: TGTGCCTGGAGTAGGAATATGAACACTGAAGCTTTCTTT. As protein: CAWSRNMNTEAFF. Supplemented by reference TRBV30 and TRBJ1-1, the full variable domain reads SQTIHQWPATLVQPVGSPLSLECTVEGTSNPNLYWYRQAAGRGLQLLFYSVGIGQISSEVPQNLSASRPQDRQFILSSKKLLLSDSGFYLCAWSRNMNTEAFFGQGTRLTVV.

The chain combines TRBV6-5 with TRBJ1-1, with 8 bases fitting TRBD1. The CDR3 spans 16 residues. After removal of 1 base from V and 4 bases from J, the junction contained 8 bases not matched to a gene. CDR1 MNHEY and CDR2 SVGAGI come from the germline V gene. DNA for the CDR3: TGTGCCAGCAGTTACTTGTGGGCAGGGGGCGGCACTGAAGCTTTCTTT. Translating it yields CASSYLWAGGGTEAFF.

The rearrangement links TRBV5-1 to TRBJ1-6, with a tentative D call TRBD1 (5 bases). The V gene's germline CDR1 is SGHRS and CDR2 YFSETQ. V lost 4 bases to trimming and J lost 1 base, with 15 bases between them. The CDR3 is 17 amino acids. The CDR3 region has the DNA TGCGCCAGCAGCGTGGGACGGCTAGGGTCCTATAATTCACCCCTCCACTTT. This codes for CASSVGRLGSYNSPLHF.

In regard to this clone: Germline and junction disagree at one end, which may indicate a read error. V gene TRBV7-9 combines with J gene TRBJ2-7, with TRBD1 as a possible D gene (5 bases). This CDR3 comprises 12 residues. CDR1 is SEHNR and CDR2 is FQNEAQ in the germline V gene (reference sequence). This chain's CDR3 is CASSLDGDSSVF. DNA for the CDR3: TGTGCCAGCAGCTTAGACGGTGACAGCTCTGTCTTC.

The chain is built from TRBV7-9 and TRBJ1-1; D unclear. The length of the CDR3 is 13 residues. Trimming stripped 4 bases from V and 1 base from J, with 7 bases between. Germline V CDR1 and CDR2: SEHNR, FQNEAQ (reference sequence). The DNA of the CDR3 is TGTGCCAGCAGCTACACAGAGAACACTGAAGCTTTCTTT. It specifies CASSYTENTEAFF.

This chain connects TRBV19 to TRBJ1-2; D gene uncertain. Trimming pared 8 bases from V and 7 bases from J, leaving 8 bases between. The CDR3 loop spans 10 amino acids. Looked up from germline, CDR1 is LNHDA and CDR2 is SQIVND (reference sequence). CDR3 sequence reads: CASLGFGYTF. For the CDR3, the DNA is TGTGCCAGTTTAGGTTTTGGCTACACCTTC.

The genes are TRBV15 and TRBJ1-1; D call uncertain. The CDR3 has 15 residues. The germline gives CDR1 LNHNV, CDR2 YYDKDF (reference sequence). V shed 1 base and J shed 0 bases, with 9 bases lying between them. The CDR3 sequence is CATSRASGMNTEAFF. CDR3 nucleotides: TGTGCCACCAGCAGAGCCTCGGGTATGAACACTGAAGCTTTCTTT.

In this sample, this clone turned up a few times. V is TRBV5-4 and J is TRBJ2-3; TRBD2 matches 7 bases. J was trimmed by 2 bases and V by 3 bases; bases with no gene match: 3. Germline CDR1 SGHNT, CDR2 YYREEE (reference sequence). The CDR3 spans 14 residues. The CDR3 DNA is TGTGCCAGCAGCTGGGGACTAACCACAGATACGCAGTATTTT. Translated, it gives CASSWGLTTDTQYF.

For this clone: Germline is not matched at one junction end, which may reflect a read error. The rearrangement links TRBV7-7 to TRBJ2-5; 8 nucleotides align to TRBD2. The CDR3 is 15 amino acids. Germline V lookup: CDR1 SSHAT, CDR2 FNYEAQ (reference sequence). The DNA for the CDR3 is TGTGCTAGCAGCCCGACGGGGGGGCGAGCGAAGACCCAGTACTTC. It encodes CASSPTGGRAKTQYF.

This clone was detected once. The chain employs TRBV6-1 and TRBJ1-2; D unresolved. From germline, CDR1 is MNHNS and CDR2 SASEGT. V lost 2 bases and J 1 base, leaving 11 bases between the germline ends. This CDR3 is built from 15 residues. The CDR3 region has the DNA TGTGCCAGCAGTGAATTTGACAACTTTAACTATGGCTACACCTTC. This gives the protein CASSEFDNFNYGYTF.

The chain employs TRBV4-1 and TRBJ2-7; D might be TRBD1 (5 bases). V was pared by 4 bases and J by 2 bases, with 18 bases between. The germline gives CDR1 MGHRA, CDR2 YSYEKL. This CDR3 has 16 amino acids. For the CDR3, the DNA is TGCGCCAGCAGCCTTGAGGCCGGCAGGGCGACCTACGAGCAGTACTTC. This encodes CASSLEAGRATYEQYF.

With respect to this clone: Other nucleotide sequences from this sample produce the same CDR3. The chain has TRBV2 and TRBJ2-7; D unclear. This CDR3 is 11 amino acids long. Trimming stripped 4 bases from V and 2 bases from J, with 3 bases between. The germline gives CDR1 SNHLY, CDR2 FYNNEI. CDR3: CASSVAYEQYF. The DNA of the CDR3 is TGTGCCAGCAGTGTGGCCTACGAGCAGTACTTC. Full variable domain (missing parts from reference TRBV2 and TRBJ2-7): EPEVTQTPSHQVTQMGQEVILRCVPISNHLYFYWYRQILGQKVEFLVSFYNNEISEKSEIFDDQFSVERPDGSNFTLKIRSTKLEDSAMYFCASSVAYEQYFGPGTRLTVT.

The chain recombines TRBV19 with TRBJ2-1, with D possibly TRBD1 on 7 matching bases. This CDR3 is built from 14 residues. Looked up from germline, CDR1 is LNHDA and CDR2 is SQIVND (reference sequence). Trimming pared 4 bases from V and 8 bases from J, leaving 15 bases between. This chain's CDR3 is CASSTQGGWDEQFF. CDR3 DNA sequence: TGTGCCAGTAGTACCCAGGGGGGTTGGGATGAGCAGTTCTTC. The variable domain in full, completed from reference TRBV19 and TRBJ2-1, reads DGGITQSPKYLFRKEGQNVTLSCEQNLNHDAMYWYRQDPGQGLRLIYYSQIVNDFQKGDIAEGYSVSREKKESFPLTVTSAQKNPTAFYLCASSTQGGWDEQFFGPGTRLTVL.

This CDR3 is CASSQEPGYNEQFF. The CDR3 DNA reads TGCGCCAGCAGCCAAGAACCGGGGTACAATGAGCAGTTCTTC. The rearrangement uses TRBV4-1 and TRBJ2-1, with D tentatively TRBD2 (5 bases). The CDR3 spans 14 residues. Trimming left V 0 bases short and J 4 bases short, with 7 bases between. Germline CDR1 MGHRA, CDR2 YSYEKL.

At least ten counts were recorded for this clone. The V call is TRBV19, the J call TRBJ1-2; 12 bases line up with TRBD1. Germline-derived CDR1 and CDR2 are LNHDA and SQIVND (reference sequence). CDR3 length: 16 residues. V trimming: 5 bases; J trimming: 5 bases; junction bases outside the gene matches: 9. Here the CDR3 reads CASSPRDRGREYGYTF. CDR3 sequence (DNA): TGTGCCAGTAGTCCTCGGGACAGGGGGCGAGAGTATGGCTACACCTTC. The full variable domain, its missing parts supplied by reference TRBV19 and TRBJ1-2, is DGGITQSPKYLFRKEGQNVTLSCEQNLNHDAMYWYRQDPGQGLRLIYYSQIVNDFQKGDIAEGYSVSREKKESFPLTVTSAQKNPTAFYLCASSPRDRGREYGYTFGSGTRLTVV.

In its sample, this clone was seen once. The V call is TRBV7-9, the J call TRBJ2-3; D is possibly TRBD2 (6 bases). This CDR3 has 15 amino acids. The V end was cut by 5 bases, the J end by 0 bases, with 12 bases between. Germline-derived CDR1 and CDR2 are SEHNR and FQNEAQ (reference sequence). CDR3 bases: TGTGCCAGCAGCCCCCCAGGACTAAGCACAGATACGCAGTATTTT. The encoded protein is CASSPPGLSTDTQYF.

This chain uses TRBV9 with TRBJ2-7; TRBD1 agrees at 7 bases. Germline V gives CDR1 SGDLS, CDR2 YYNGEE. This CDR3 comprises 14 residues. The ends lost 4 bases at V and 3 bases at J; junction bases unmatched: 7. CDR3 bases: TGTGCCAGCAGCCCACATCAGGGGGACTACGAGCAGTACTTC. It specifies CASSPHQGDYEQYF.

This chain connects TRBV5-1 to TRBJ2-2, with D unclear. The CDR3 consists of 15 residues. V lost 0 bases and J 5 bases, leaving 11 bases between the germline ends. CDR1 and CDR2 (germline): SGHRS, YFSETQ. The CDR3 DNA follows: TGCGCCAGCAGCTTGGAAAGGACGGTGACCGGGGAGCTGTTTTTT. Protein product: CASSLERTVTGELFF.

The V gene is TRBV2, the J gene TRBJ1-6; D gene ambiguous. Trimming took off 6 bases at V and 6 bases at J, with 3 bases between the two ends. Germline CDR1 reads SNHLY; CDR2 reads FYNNEI. This CDR3 spans 11 amino acids. The CDR3, as DNA: TGTGCCAGCAGACGTAATTCACCCCTCCACTTT. This encodes CASRRNSPLHF.